The 32 T cell receptor beta chains reported below all come from one sample, sequenced in a study of beta chain features in type 1 diabetes. Expressed TCRB transcripts were sequenced, since all the RNA that had been isolated was reverse transcribed. TCRdb keeps only in-frame clones here, not all; method: immunoSEQ multiplex PCR. The sample has about 270,000 clones, 14% seen once; the top ten hold 0.015% to 0.02%. Their antigens remain unidentified. Study conclusions and caveats: Among patients with Type 1 diabetes, TCRB CDR3s were moderately but significantly shorter in every one of the four CD4+ subsets.

Sequences were obtained from naive CD4+ T cells from blood. The receptors here all came from a man aged 25-40 years with type 1 diabetes.

This clone appeared a few times. The rearrangement links TRBV28 to TRBJ2-5, with D maybe TRBD2 (5 bases). Germline CDR1 is MDHEN and CDR2 is SYDVKM. This CDR3 contains 13 residues. Deletions cut 6 bases from V and 4 bases from J, with 12 bases between. CDR3 nucleotide sequence: TGTGCCAGCAGGGAACTAGGGCTAGAGACCCAGTACTTC. Translated, it gives CASRELGLETQYF.

The chain's CDR3 is CASSLQGQGDQPQHF. For the CDR3, the DNA is TGTGCCAGCAGCTTACAGGGACAGGGGGATCAGCCCCAGCATTTT. This chain connects TRBV7-2 to TRBJ1-5, with 11 bases aligning to TRBD1. The CDR3 runs to 15 residues. The junction had 2 bases not matched to a gene; V was cut back by 2 bases and J by 5 bases. In germline, CDR1 is SGHTA, CDR2 FQGNSA.

This clone occurred a few times. This sequence joins TRBV5-1 and TRBJ2-1, with 10 bases lining up with TRBD2. There are 14 residues in the CDR3. V trimming: 6 bases; J trimming: 5 bases; junction bases outside the gene matches: 5. From germline, CDR1 is SGHRS and CDR2 YFSETQ. CDR3 coding DNA: TGCGCCAGCACGACGCTAGCGGGAGACAATGAGCAGTTCTTC. Translating it yields CASTTLAGDNEQFF. The full variable domain, its missing parts supplied by reference TRBV5-1 and TRBJ2-1, is KAGVTQTPRYLIKTRGQQVTLSCSPISGHRSVSWYQQTPGQGLQFLFEYFSETQRNKGNFPGRFSGRQFSNSRSEMNVSTLELGDSALYLCASTTLAGDNEQFFGPGTRLTVL.

The chain recombines TRBV4-3 with TRBJ2-3; 8 bases fit TRBD2. This CDR3 region has 16 residues. Per the germline V gene, CDR1 is LGHNA and CDR2 is YSLEER. Trimming cost V 1 base and J 6 bases; bases outside gene matches: 9. The CDR3 nucleotides read TGCGCCAGCAGCCAAGCCGACGGGAGGGCCGGGGATACGCAGTATTTT. Its protein product is CASSQADGRAGDTQYF.

This clone was found a few times. V usage is TRBV20-1 and J usage is TRBJ1-1; the match to TRBD1 covers 7 bases. Losses at the gene ends were 7 bases for V and 11 bases for J; bases not matched to a gene: 7. CDR1 is DFQATT, CDR2 SNEGSKA, per germline (reference sequence). CDR3 size: 10 residues. The CDR3 DNA sequence: TGCAGTGGACAGGGAGTAGGGGCTTTCTTT. Translating gives CSGQGVGAFF.

This clone came up a few times. The chain combines TRBV30 with TRBJ1-1, with no clear D. Germline CDR1 GTSNPN, CDR2 SVGIG (reference sequence). This CDR3 has 14 amino acids. Trimming left V 2 bases short and J 1 base short, with 11 bases between. Here the CDR3 reads CAWSPRVANTEAFF. CDR3 sequence (DNA): TGTGCCTGGAGTCCCCGGGTTGCGAACACTGAAGCTTTCTTT.

This clone was observed a handful of times. The rearrangement uses TRBV18 and TRBJ2-7; D gene ambiguous. This CDR3 comprises 12 residues. CDR1 KGHSH and CDR2 LQKENI come from the germline V gene. V lost 6 bases to trimming and J lost 4 bases, with 10 bases between them. CDR3 protein: CASSVTPYEQYF. The CDR3 nucleotides are TGTGCCAGCTCGGTGACACCGTACGAGCAGTACTTC.

V and J are TRBV9 and TRBJ1-1, with D unclear. Germline V lookup: CDR1 SGDLS, CDR2 YYNGEE. The length of the CDR3 is 16 residues. V dropped 0 bases and J dropped 4 bases, with 16 bases sitting between them. The CDR3 spells CASSVADRPRGTEAFF. CDR3 coding DNA: TGTGCCAGCAGCGTAGCAGATCGACCCCGGGGCACTGAAGCTTTCTTT.

V usage is TRBV9 and J usage is TRBJ2-1; 11 bases are shared with TRBD2. The CDR3 has 15 residues. The V segment lost 3 bases and the J segment 8 bases; nucleotides outside the gene matches: 7. Germline V gene data show CDR1 as SGDLS and CDR2 as YYNGEE. CDR3 sequence: CASSGPGTSGYEQFF. The CDR3, as DNA: TGTGCCAGCAGCGGACCCGGGACTAGCGGATATGAGCAGTTCTTC.

The rearrangement links TRBV7-9 to TRBJ1-1; 7 bases are a match to TRBD1. The germline gives CDR1 SEHNR, CDR2 FQNEAQ (reference sequence). Trimming took 4 bases from V and 4 from J; bases not matched to a gene: 6. The CDR3 is 14 amino acids. This CDR3 is CASSSGQRATEAFF. CDR3 nucleotide sequence: TGTGCCAGCAGCTCGGGACAGAGGGCCACTGAAGCTTTCTTT.

This clone turned up a few times. The chain joins TRBV18 to TRBJ2-5, with 7 bases that match TRBD1. V lost 2 bases to trimming and J lost 3 bases; unmatched junction nucleotides: 9. There are 16 residues in the CDR3. Germline lookup yields CDR1 KGHSH and CDR2 LQKENI. For the CDR3, the DNA is TGTGCCAGCTCACCAGTTCTTGGGACAGCAAAAGAGACCCAGTACTTC. Translating it yields CASSPVLGTAKETQYF.

This clone was counted only a few times. This chain connects TRBV6-1 to TRBJ2-3, with 10 bases identical to TRBD2. Germline V gives CDR1 MNHNS, CDR2 SASEGT. This CDR3 is built from 16 residues. Trimming took 1 base from V and 3 from J; bases not matched to a gene: 4. CDR3 amino acids: CASSEGSGGPTDTQYF. DNA of the CDR3: TGTGCCAGCAGTGAAGGTAGCGGGGGGCCTACAGATACGCAGTATTTT.

This chain links TRBV7-9 with TRBJ2-2; D may be TRBD2 (6 bases). The CDR3 loop spans 14 amino acids. The V and J ends lost 6 bases and 3 bases respectively, with 11 bases between them. Germline V gene lookup returns CDR1 SEHNR and CDR2 FQNEAQ (reference sequence). The CDR3 protein is CASSSSGDTGELFF. The CDR3 nucleotides read TGTGCCAGCAGTAGTAGCGGAGACACCGGGGAGCTGTTTTTT.

This clone came up a few times. This chain connects TRBV7-2 to TRBJ2-7; D is perhaps TRBD2 (5 bases). V gave up 0 bases and J gave up 5 bases, with 11 bases separating them. The CDR3 is made up of 14 amino acids. Germline loops: CDR1 SGHTA, CDR2 FQGNSA. Written as DNA, the CDR3 is TGTGCCAGCAGCTTAGCGCGCGGGTCCCACGAGCAGTACTTC. Its translation: CASSLARGSHEQYF.

This chain joins TRBV5-1 and TRBJ2-7; D may be TRBD1 (6 bases). This CDR3 contains 15 residues. The V gene's germline CDR1 is SGHRS and CDR2 YFSETQ. Trimming removed 0 bases from V and 0 bases from J, with 10 bases in between. CDR3 DNA: TGCGCCAGCAGCTTGGCCACAGGGAACTCCTACGAGCAGTACTTC. It translates to CASSLATGNSYEQYF. Together with reference TRBV5-1 and TRBJ2-7, the CDR3 gives the full variable domain: KAGVTQTPRYLIKTRGQQVTLSCSPISGHRSVSWYQQTPGQGLQFLFEYFSETQRNKGNFPGRFSGRQFSNSRSEMNVSTLELGDSALYLCASSLATGNSYEQYFGPGTRLTVT.

This chain connects TRBV7-8 to TRBJ2-1; tentatively, D is TRBD2 (6 bases). The CDR3 spans 14 residues. Germline values: CDR1 SGHVS, CDR2 FQNEAQ. Trimming shortened V by 3 bases and J by 7 bases, and 13 bases separated the two germline ends. CDR3 in DNA: TGTGCCAGCAGCTTTATAGCGGCAGAGAATGAGCAGTTCTTC. Its protein is CASSFIAAENEQFF.

This clone was picked up a small number of times. The chain combines TRBV4-3 with TRBJ1-5, with 8 nucleotides matching TRBD1. Germline CDR1 and CDR2: LGHNA and YSLEER. This CDR3 contains 14 residues. V shed 6 bases and J 7 bases; nucleotides not matched to a gene: 8. CDR3 nucleotides: TGCGCCAGCAGTCTACAGGGGGGTGAACAGCCCCAGCATTTT. Encoded protein: CASSLQGGEQPQHF.

This clone appeared a few times. The chain links TRBV5-1 to TRBJ2-1, with 7 nucleotides matching TRBD2. Germline-derived CDR1 and CDR2 are SGHRS and YFSETQ. CDR3 size: 20 residues. V dropped 0 bases and J dropped 7; count of bases not matched to a gene: 22. This CDR3 reads CASSLAGAGESTIFGNEQFF. CDR3 nucleotide sequence: TGCGCCAGCAGCTTGGCCGGGGCGGGGGAATCAACAATTTTTGGGAATGAGCAGTTCTTC.

The gene calls are TRBV30 and TRBJ1-2, with D unresolved. Germline assignment: CDR1 GTSNPN and CDR2 SVGIG (reference sequence). CDR3 size: 14 residues. V was cut by 2 bases and J by 0 bases, with 10 bases left in between. The CDR3 region is CAWSLRRTNYGYTF. CDR3 bases: TGTGCCTGGAGTCTACGGAGGACTAACTATGGCTACACCTTC.

The V gene is TRBV2, the J gene TRBJ1-1; a possible D gene is TRBD1 (6 bases). CDR1 and CDR2 from the germline V gene are SNHLY and FYNNEI. Trimming stripped 5 bases from V and 6 bases from J, with 13 bases between. This CDR3 has 13 amino acids. DNA of the CDR3: TGTGCCAGCAGTAACCAGGGGAATTCTGAAGCTTTCTTT. It specifies CASSNQGNSEAFF.

This clone has just a few counts. The rearrangement links TRBV29-1 to TRBJ2-3, with a weak D call TRBD1 (6 bases). The V and J ends lost 5 bases and 0 bases respectively, with 18 bases between them. Per germline, CDR1 SQVTM and CDR2 ANQGSEA. The CDR3 contains 16 residues. CDR3 sequence: CSVQTGQSQSTDTQYF. Here the CDR3 DNA reads TGCAGCGTTCAAACCGGACAGTCCCAAAGCACAGATACGCAGTATTTT.

This clone has more than one count but fewer than ten. The chain recombines TRBV15 with TRBJ2-7; 7 bases are a match to TRBD1. Germline CDR1 reads LNHNV; CDR2 reads YYDKDF (reference sequence). The CDR3 has 15 amino acids. V lost 0 bases and J lost 4; bases outside the gene matches: 6. The CDR3 DNA is TGTGCCACCAGCAGAGATAGGGGGCGTAGATACGAGCAGTACTTC. Translating gives CATSRDRGRRYEQYF.

This clone was counted only a few times. The chain recombines TRBV18 with TRBJ2-3, with 9 positions matching TRBD2. The trim removed 6 bases at V and 4 bases at J, leaving 8 bases unmatched. This CDR3 comprises 15 residues. CDR1 and CDR2 (germline): KGHSH, LQKENI. The CDR3 loop is CASSPIAGEADTQYF. In DNA form, the CDR3 reads TGTGCCAGCTCGCCGATAGCGGGAGAAGCAGATACGCAGTATTTT.

The chain employs TRBV19 and TRBJ1-2; D possibly corresponds to TRBD1 (5 bases). The V gene lost 3 bases and the J gene lost 4 bases, with 6 bases spanning the gap. CDR3 length: 12 amino acids. CDR1 is LNHDA and CDR2 is SQIVND in the germline V gene (reference sequence). The CDR3 sequence: CASSMTVYGYTF. In DNA, the CDR3 is TGTGCCAGTAGTATGACAGTCTATGGCTACACCTTC.

V is TRBV18 and J is TRBJ2-1; possibly TRBD2 for D (5 bases). The V and J ends lost 2 bases and 11 bases respectively, with 13 bases between them. This CDR3 is built from 13 residues. CDR1 is KGHSH, CDR2 LQKENI, per germline. CDR3 amino acids: CASSPMEVAKQFF. CDR3 bases: TGTGCCAGCTCACCAATGGAGGTCGCCAAGCAGTTCTTC.

The chain has TRBV28 and TRBJ1-1; TRBD1 matches 8 bases. Germline lookup yields CDR1 MDHEN and CDR2 SYDVKM. Germline trimming cut 5 bases from V and 0 bases from J; bases unmatched to any gene: 8. CDR3 size: 16 residues. This chain's CDR3 is CASSPPWTGLNTEAFF. The DNA of the CDR3 is TGTGCCAGCAGTCCCCCTTGGACAGGGCTGAACACTGAAGCTTTCTTT.

The chain combines TRBV15 with TRBJ2-1; 8 bases fit TRBD1. Germline assignment: CDR1 LNHNV and CDR2 YYDKDF (reference sequence). V trimming: 0 bases; J trimming: 7 bases; junction bases outside the gene matches: 5. The CDR3 loop spans 15 amino acids. CDR3 sequence (DNA): TGTGCCACCAGCAGAGAGGGGGACAGGCAGAATGAGCAGTTCTTC. This encodes CATSREGDRQNEQFF.

The chain uses TRBV2 and TRBJ1-5; 7 bases fit TRBD1. The CDR3 has 16 amino acids. Per the germline V gene, CDR1 is SNHLY and CDR2 is FYNNEI. Trimming cost V 6 bases and J 4 bases; bases outside gene matches: 12. CDR3 protein: CASRENLGTDNQPQHF. As DNA, the CDR3 is TGTGCCAGCAGGGAGAACCTAGGGACAGATAATCAGCCCCAGCATTTT.

This rearrangement joins TRBV10-3 to TRBJ2-1, with TRBD2 identical over 9 bases. V shed 2 bases, J shed 10 bases, and the junction held 6 bases outside the gene matches. Germline values: CDR1 ENHRY, CDR2 SYGVKD. This CDR3 spans 14 amino acids. CDR3 region: CAISEAGAGGEQFF. The CDR3 bases are TGTGCCATCAGTGAGGCCGGGGCGGGAGGGGAGCAGTTCTTC.

This chain links TRBV4-2 with TRBJ1-1, with D perhaps matching TRBD1 (6 bases). Trimming stripped 1 base from V and 3 bases from J, with 9 bases between. Germline V gene lookup returns CDR1 LGHNA and CDR2 YNFKEQ. The CDR3 sequence is 14 residues long. The CDR3 DNA reads TGTGCCAGCAGCCAAGTACAGGGAGACACTGAAGCTTTCTTT. Protein product: CASSQVQGDTEAFF.

In this sample, this clone turned up a few times. This chain links TRBV9 with TRBJ2-2, with unresolved D. Per germline, CDR1 SGDLS and CDR2 YYNGEE. Trimming cost V 2 bases and J 2 bases, with 10 bases left between them. CDR3 length equals 15 residues. CDR3 nucleotides: TGTGCCAGCAGCGTCGGTTCGGTTAACACCGGGGAGCTGTTTTTT. The encoded protein is CASSVGSVNTGELFF.

V is TRBV19 and J is TRBJ2-1, with 10 bases identical to TRBD2. Per germline, CDR1 LNHDA and CDR2 SQIVND (reference sequence). The CDR3 has 17 residues. V shed 3 bases and J 7 bases; nucleotides not matched to a gene: 12. The CDR3 protein is CASSIRWASGSTNEQFF. The CDR3 bases are TGTGCCAGTAGTATTAGGTGGGCTAGCGGGAGTACTAATGAGCAGTTCTTC. Complete variable domain (other parts from reference TRBV19 and TRBJ2-1): DGGITQSPKYLFRKEGQNVTLSCEQNLNHDAMYWYRQDPGQGLRLIYYSQIVNDFQKGDIAEGYSVSREKKESFPLTVTSAQKNPTAFYLCASSIRWASGSTNEQFFGPGTRLTVL.